A single T cell receptor beta chain is shown here with its context. What it recognizes is unknown. Profiling relied on immunoSEQ multiplex PCR, and the TCRdb table lists in-frame clones only, not all of them. The sample lists about 86,000 clones, 88% occurring once. V was clipped by 6 bases and J by 3 bases, with 13 bases between them. Germline CDR1 is MNHNS and CDR2 is SASEGT. CDR3 size: 14 residues. The data are from a study of graft-versus-host responses after intestinal transplantation. Study at large: Transplant types were multivisceral, liver-intestinal, or isolated intestinal. Every transplant recipient was induced with anti-thymocyte globulin, then maintained on tacrolimus and steroids for approximately three years.

V gene TRBV6-1 combines with J gene TRBJ2-3; no clear D. This clonotype was obtained from a human donor who was the organ donor for an intestinal transplant. The sample in question was unstimulated CD4+ T cells sorted from spleen or lymph node cells, obtained before transplant. DNA of the CDR3: TGTGCCAGCAGACCGGCGGAGAGGACAGATACGCAGTATTTT. It specifies CASRPAERTDTQYF.